This T cell receptor beta chain stems from a study of control samples from healthy donors and cancer patients. Data came from immunoSEQ multiplex PCR; TCRdb stores just in-frame clones and leaves some out. The sample includes around 75,000 clones, approximately 80% seen only once; the top ten take 28%. CDR1 MDHEN and CDR2 SYDVKM come from the germline V gene. The J segment lost 12 bases and the V segment lost 8 bases, leaving 14 bases of the junction unmatched. CDR3 length: 13 amino acids. The rearrangement links TRBV28 to TRBJ2-7; TRBD1 matches at 9 bases. This clonotype was obtained from a man between 45 and 60 years old in good health. Sequenced material: blood. The CDR3 nucleotides are TGTGCCAGCGGCCTCCTTGGGACAGGGTTTAGGTACTTC. Translating it yields CASGLLGTGFRYF.